This T cell receptor (beta chain) is drawn from a study of beta chain features in type 1 diabetes. Broader study findings: The study left unresolved whether HLA type influences TCRB rearrangement. VDJ junctions in type 1 diabetes patients carried more deletions and fewer insertions.

Turning to this clone: Its antigen is unknown.

Per germline, CDR1 SGHTA and CDR2 FQGNSA. This CDR3 spans 16 amino acids. The V gene lost 0 bases and the J gene lost 0 bases, with 8 bases spanning the gap. The authors reverse transcribed all of the isolated RNA, so sequencing captured expressed TCRB transcripts. TCRdb keeps only in-frame clones here, not all; method: immunoSEQ multiplex PCR. The table has about 60,000 clones, roughly three fifths seen once. Each sorted population was over 95% pure. The specimen was Tregs from blood. V and J are TRBV7-2 and TRBJ2-2; D might be TRBD2 (5 bases). This sequence was found in a woman in her late teens or twenties in good health. CDR3 residues: CASSLAPGANTGELFF. Here the CDR3 DNA reads TGTGCCAGCAGCTTAGCCCCCGGGGCGAACACCGGGGAGCTGTTTTTT. The variable domain in full, with the rest retrieved from reference TRBV7-2 and TRBJ2-2, is GAGVSQSPSNKVTEKGKDVELRCDPISGHTALYWYRQSLGQGLEFLIYFQGNSAPDKSGLPSDRFSAERTGGSVSTLTIQRTQQEDSAVYLCASSLAPGANTGELFFGEGSRLTVL.